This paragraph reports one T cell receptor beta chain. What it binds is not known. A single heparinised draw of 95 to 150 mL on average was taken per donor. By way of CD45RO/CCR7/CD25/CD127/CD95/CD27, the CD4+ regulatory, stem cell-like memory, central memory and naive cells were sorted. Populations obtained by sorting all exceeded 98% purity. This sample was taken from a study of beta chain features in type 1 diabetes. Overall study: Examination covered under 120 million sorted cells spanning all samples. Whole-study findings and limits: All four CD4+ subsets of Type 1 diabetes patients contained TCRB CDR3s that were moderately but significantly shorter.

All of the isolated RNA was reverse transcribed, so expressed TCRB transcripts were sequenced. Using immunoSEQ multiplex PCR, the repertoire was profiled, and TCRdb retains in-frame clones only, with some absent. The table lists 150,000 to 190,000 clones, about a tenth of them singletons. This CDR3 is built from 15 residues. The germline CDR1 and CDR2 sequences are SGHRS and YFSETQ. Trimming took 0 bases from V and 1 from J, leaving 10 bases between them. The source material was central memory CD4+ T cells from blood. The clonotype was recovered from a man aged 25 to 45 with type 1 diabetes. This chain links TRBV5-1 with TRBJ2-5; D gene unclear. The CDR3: CASSLVSNGQETQYF. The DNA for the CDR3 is TGCGCCAGCAGCTTGGTCTCTAATGGCCAAGAGACCCAGTACTTC.